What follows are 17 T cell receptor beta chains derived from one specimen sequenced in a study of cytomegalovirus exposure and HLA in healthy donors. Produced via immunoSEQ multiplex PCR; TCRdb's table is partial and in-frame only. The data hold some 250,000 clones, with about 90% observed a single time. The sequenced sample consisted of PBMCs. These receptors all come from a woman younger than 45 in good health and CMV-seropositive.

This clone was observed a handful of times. CDR3 nucleotides: TGTGCCAGCGGGGGGGCCGGCAATGGCTACACCTTC. This gives the protein CASGGAGNGYTF. V usage is TRBV2 and J usage is TRBJ1-2; possibly TRBD1 for D (6 bases). Germline V gives CDR1 SNHLY, CDR2 FYNNEI. The CDR3 has 12 residues. Trimming removed 8 bases from V and 6 bases from J, with 13 bases in between.

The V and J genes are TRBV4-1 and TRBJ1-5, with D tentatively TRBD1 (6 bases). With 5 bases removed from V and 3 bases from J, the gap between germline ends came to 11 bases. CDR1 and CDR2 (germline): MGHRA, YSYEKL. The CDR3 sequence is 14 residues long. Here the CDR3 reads CASSITGYNQPQHF. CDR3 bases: TGCGCCAGCAGCATCACAGGGTACAATCAGCCCCAGCATTTT.

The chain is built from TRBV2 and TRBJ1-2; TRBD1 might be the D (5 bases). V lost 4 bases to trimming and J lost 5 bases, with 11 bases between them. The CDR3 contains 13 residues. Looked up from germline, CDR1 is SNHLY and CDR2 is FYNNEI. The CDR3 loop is CASSAGVTYGYTF. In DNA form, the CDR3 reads TGTGCCAGCAGTGCGGGGGTTACGTATGGCTACACCTTC.

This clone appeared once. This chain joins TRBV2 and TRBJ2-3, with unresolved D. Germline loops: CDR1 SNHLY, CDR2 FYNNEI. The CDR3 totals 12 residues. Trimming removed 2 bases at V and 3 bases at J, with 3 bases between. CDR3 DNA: TGTGCCAGCAGTGAACGGACAGATACGCAGTATTTT. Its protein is CASSERTDTQYF.

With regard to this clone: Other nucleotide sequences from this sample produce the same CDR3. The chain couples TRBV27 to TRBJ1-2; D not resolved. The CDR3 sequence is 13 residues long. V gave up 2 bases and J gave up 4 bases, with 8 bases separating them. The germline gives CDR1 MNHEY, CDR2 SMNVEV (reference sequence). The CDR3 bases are TGTGCCAGCAGTTTAGGCACAGCCTATGGCTACACCTTC. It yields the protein CASSLGTAYGYTF.

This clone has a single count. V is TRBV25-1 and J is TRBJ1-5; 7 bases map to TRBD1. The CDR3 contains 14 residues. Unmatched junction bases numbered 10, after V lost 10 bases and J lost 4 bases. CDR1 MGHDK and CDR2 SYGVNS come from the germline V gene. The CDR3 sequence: CANRARGRNQPQHF. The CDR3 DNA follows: TGTGCCAACAGGGCTAGGGGGCGTAATCAGCCCCAGCATTTT.

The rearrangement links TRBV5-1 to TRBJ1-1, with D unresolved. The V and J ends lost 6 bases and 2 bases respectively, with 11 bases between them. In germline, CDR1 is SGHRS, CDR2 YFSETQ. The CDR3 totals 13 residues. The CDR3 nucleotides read TGCGCCAGCAAGTCGGGATTAAACACTGAAGCTTTCTTT. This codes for CASKSGLNTEAFF.

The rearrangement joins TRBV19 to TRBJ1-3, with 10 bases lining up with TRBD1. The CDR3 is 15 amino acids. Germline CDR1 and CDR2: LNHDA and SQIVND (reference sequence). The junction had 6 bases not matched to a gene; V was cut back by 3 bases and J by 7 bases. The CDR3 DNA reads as TGTGCCAGTAGTATTTCGGACAGGGGGGAGAACACCATATATTTT. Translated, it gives CASSISDRGENTIYF.

DNA of the CDR3: TGTGCCAGCAGTAACAGGTACAACTATGGCTACACCTTC. It translates to CASSNRYNYGYTF. The rearrangement joins TRBV6-1 to TRBJ1-2, with a weak D call TRBD1 (5 bases). Trimming removed 5 bases at V and 2 bases at J, with 9 bases between. The CDR3 runs 13 residues. Per the germline V gene, CDR1 is MNHNS and CDR2 is SASEGT.

The CDR3 reads CASTLSTGVLTF. CDR3 DNA: TGTGCCAGCACCCTATCAACGGGCGTCCTGACTTTC. The chain uses TRBV25-1 and TRBJ2-6, with D unclear. The CDR3 is made up of 12 amino acids. The V gene's germline CDR1 is MGHDK and CDR2 SYGVNS. Deletions cut 7 bases from V and 12 bases from J, with 13 bases between.

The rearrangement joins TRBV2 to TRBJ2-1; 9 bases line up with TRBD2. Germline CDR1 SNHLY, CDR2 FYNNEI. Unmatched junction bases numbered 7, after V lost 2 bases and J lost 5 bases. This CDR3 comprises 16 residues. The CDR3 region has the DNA TGTGCCAGCAGTGAATACAGGGCGGGAGGGAACAATGAGCAGTTCTTC. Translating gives CASSEYRAGGNNEQFF.

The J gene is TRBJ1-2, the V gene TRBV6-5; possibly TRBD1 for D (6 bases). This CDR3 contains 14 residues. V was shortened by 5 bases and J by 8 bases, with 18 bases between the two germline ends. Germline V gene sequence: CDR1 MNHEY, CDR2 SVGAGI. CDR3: CASSNRDNHLGYTF. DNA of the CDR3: TGTGCCAGCAGTAACCGGGACAACCATCTGGGCTACACCTTC.

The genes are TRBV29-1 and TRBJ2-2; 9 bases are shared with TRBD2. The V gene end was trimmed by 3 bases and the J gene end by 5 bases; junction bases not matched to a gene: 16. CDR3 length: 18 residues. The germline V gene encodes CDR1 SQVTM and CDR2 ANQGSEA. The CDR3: CSVEISRASGIRTGELFF. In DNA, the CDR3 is TGCAGCGTTGAGATCTCACGGGCTAGCGGGATCAGGACCGGGGAGCTGTTTTTT.

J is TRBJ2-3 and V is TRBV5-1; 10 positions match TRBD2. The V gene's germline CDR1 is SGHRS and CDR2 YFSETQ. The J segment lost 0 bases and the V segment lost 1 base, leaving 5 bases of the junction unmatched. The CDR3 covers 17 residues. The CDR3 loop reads CASSLPLAGASTDTQYF. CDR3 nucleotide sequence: TGCGCCAGCAGCTTGCCCCTAGCGGGGGCTAGCACAGATACGCAGTATTTT.

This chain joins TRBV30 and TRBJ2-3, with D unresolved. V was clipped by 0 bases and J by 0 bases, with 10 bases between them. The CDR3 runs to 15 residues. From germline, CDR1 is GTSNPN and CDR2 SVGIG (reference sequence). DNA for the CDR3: TGTGCCTGGAGTGTAGCGTCGGCTAGCACAGATACGCAGTATTTT. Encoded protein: CAWSVASASTDTQYF.

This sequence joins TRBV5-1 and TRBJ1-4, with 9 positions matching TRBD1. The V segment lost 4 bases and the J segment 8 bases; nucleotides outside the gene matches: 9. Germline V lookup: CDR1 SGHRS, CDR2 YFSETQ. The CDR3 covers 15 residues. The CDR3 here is CASSVETGGREKLFF. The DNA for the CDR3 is TGCGCCAGCAGCGTCGAAACAGGGGGCAGAGAAAAACTGTTTTTT.

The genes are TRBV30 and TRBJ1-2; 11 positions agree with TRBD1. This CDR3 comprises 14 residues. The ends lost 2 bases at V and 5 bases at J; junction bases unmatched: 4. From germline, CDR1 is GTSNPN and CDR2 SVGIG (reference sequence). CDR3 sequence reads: CAWSFGTGGYGYTF. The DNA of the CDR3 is TGTGCCTGGAGTTTCGGGACAGGGGGTTATGGCTACACCTTC.